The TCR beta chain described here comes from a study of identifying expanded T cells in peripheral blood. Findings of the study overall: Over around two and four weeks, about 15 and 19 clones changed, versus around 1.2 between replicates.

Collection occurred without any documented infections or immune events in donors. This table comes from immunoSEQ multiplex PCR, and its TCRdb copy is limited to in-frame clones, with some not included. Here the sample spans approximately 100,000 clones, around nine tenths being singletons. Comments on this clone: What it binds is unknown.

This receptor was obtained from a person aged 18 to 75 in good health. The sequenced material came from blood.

The CDR3, as DNA: TGTGCCAGCAGTCTCGACCGTCTTAATTCACCCCTCCACTTT. Its protein is CASSLDRLNSPLHF. This chain uses TRBV28 with TRBJ1-6; no definite D call. V lost 5 bases and J 6 bases, leaving 11 bases between the germline ends. Germline V gives CDR1 MDHEN, CDR2 SYDVKM. This CDR3 spans 14 amino acids.